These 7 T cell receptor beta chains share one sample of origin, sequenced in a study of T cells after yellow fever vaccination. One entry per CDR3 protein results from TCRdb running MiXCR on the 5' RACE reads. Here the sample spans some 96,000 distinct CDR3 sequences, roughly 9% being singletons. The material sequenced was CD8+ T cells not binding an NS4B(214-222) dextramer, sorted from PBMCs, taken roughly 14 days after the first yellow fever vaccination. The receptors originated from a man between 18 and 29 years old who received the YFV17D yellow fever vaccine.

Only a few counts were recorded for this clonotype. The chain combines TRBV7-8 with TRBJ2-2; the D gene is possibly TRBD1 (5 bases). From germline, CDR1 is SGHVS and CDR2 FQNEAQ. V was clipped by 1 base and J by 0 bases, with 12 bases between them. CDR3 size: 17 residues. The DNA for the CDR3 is TGTGCCAGCAGCTTAGAGTGGGGCCACCCGAACACCGGGGAGCTGTTTTTT. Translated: CASSLEWGHPNTGELFF.

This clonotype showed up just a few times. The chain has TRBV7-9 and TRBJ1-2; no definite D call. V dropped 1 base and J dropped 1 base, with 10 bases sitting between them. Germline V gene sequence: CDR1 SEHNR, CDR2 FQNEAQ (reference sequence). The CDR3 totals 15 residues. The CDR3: CASSLGPGINYGYTF. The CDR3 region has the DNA TGTGCCAGCAGCTTAGGTCCTGGGATTAACTATGGCTACACCTTC.

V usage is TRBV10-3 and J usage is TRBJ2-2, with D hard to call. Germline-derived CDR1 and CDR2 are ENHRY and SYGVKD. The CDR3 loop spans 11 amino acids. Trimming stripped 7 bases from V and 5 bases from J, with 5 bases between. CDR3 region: CAITTTGELFF. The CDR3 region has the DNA TGTGCCATCACCACTACCGGGGAGCTGTTTTTT.

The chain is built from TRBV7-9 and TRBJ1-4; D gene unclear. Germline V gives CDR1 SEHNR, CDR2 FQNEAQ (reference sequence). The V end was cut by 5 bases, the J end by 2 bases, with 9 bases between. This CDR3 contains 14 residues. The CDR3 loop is CASSPPSTNEKLFF. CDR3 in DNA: TGTGCCAGCAGCCCTCCATCCACTAATGAAAAACTGTTTTTT.

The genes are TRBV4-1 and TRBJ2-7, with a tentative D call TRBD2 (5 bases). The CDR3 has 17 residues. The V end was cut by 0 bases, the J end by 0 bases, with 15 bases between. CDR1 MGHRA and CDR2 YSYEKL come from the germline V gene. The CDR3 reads CASSQDLGVGISYEQYF. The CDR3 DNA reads TGCGCCAGCAGCCAAGATCTTGGGGTCGGGATCTCCTACGAGCAGTACTTC.

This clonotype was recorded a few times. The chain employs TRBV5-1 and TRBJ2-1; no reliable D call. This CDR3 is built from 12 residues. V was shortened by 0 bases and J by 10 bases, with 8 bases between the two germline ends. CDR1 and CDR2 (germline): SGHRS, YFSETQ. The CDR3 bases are TGCGCCAGCAGCTTGGAGGCTTTAGAGCAGTTCTTC. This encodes CASSLEALEQFF.

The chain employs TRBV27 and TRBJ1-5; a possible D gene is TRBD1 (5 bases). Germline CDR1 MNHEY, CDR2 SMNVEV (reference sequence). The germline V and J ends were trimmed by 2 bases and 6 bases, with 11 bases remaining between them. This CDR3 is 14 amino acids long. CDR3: CASSLGGFAQPQHF. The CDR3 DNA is TGTGCCAGCAGTTTAGGGGGATTTGCTCAGCCCCAGCATTTT.